These 21 T cell receptor beta chains were all obtained from the same sample, sequenced in a study of CD8+CD57+ T cells in acquired aplastic anemia. Genomic DNA templated the TCR beta VDJ and CDR3 profiling. MiXCR, run by TCRdb on the reads, gives a single entry per CDR3 protein. The sample carries around 170,000 distinct CDR3 sequences, 55% to 70% recorded once. The sample consisted of sorted CD4+, CD8+, or CD8+CD57+ T cells (not recorded which) from PBMCs. Receptor source: a human donor in good health.

The chain has TRBV19 and TRBJ2-2; maybe TRBD2 (6 bases). The V end lost 3 bases, the J end lost 4 bases, and 12 bases lay between the germline ends. Germline values: CDR1 LNHDA, CDR2 SQIVND (reference sequence). This CDR3 is 15 amino acids long. CDR3 bases: TGTGCCAGTAGTATCAATAGCGGAGTCACCGGGGAGCTGTTTTTT. As protein: CASSINSGVTGELFF.

This clonotype occurred a few times. The CDR3 loop is CASGRGLAGNYEQYF. In nucleotides, the CDR3 is TGTGCCAGTGGAAGAGGACTAGCGGGGAACTACGAGCAGTACTTC. This chain links TRBV19 with TRBJ2-7; 12 bases agree with TRBD2. This CDR3 contains 15 residues. The V and J ends lost 8 bases and 3 bases, in that order; junction bases with no gene match: 8. Germline V gene data show CDR1 as LNHDA and CDR2 as SQIVND (reference sequence).

The rearrangement joins TRBV2 to TRBJ1-6; D is ambiguous. CDR1 is SNHLY and CDR2 is FYNNEI in the germline V gene. V was trimmed by 3 bases and J by 6 bases, leaving 12 bases between them. The CDR3 consists of 15 residues. Here the CDR3 DNA reads TGTGCCAGCAGTGAGGAAATGCTGGGTAATTCACCCCTCCACTTT. Its translation: CASSEEMLGNSPLHF. The complete variable domain, with remaining parts taken from reference TRBV2 and TRBJ1-6, reads EPEVTQTPSHQVTQMGQEVILRCVPISNHLYFYWYRQILGQKVEFLVSFYNNEISEKSEIFDDQFSVERPDGSNFTLKIRSTKLEDSAMYFCASSEEMLGNSPLHFGNGTRLTVT.

The genes are TRBV20-1 and TRBJ2-7, with no clear D. This CDR3 spans 11 amino acids. Germline V gene data show CDR1 as DFQATT and CDR2 as SNEGSKA (reference sequence). Trimming stripped 1 base from V and 6 bases from J, with 7 bases between. In DNA form, the CDR3 reads TGCAGTGCTAGAGGTGTTCTCGAGCAGTACTTC. This sequence encodes CSARGVLEQYF.

Ten or more counts support this clonotype. The chain employs TRBV5-8 and TRBJ2-1; D is unresolved. V was clipped by 5 bases and J by 9 bases, with 9 bases between them. In germline, CDR1 is SGHTS, CDR2 YDEGEE. The CDR3 contains 11 residues. This CDR3 is CASRAPGEQFF. The CDR3 DNA sequence: TGTGCCAGCAGAGCTCCAGGTGAGCAGTTCTTC.

This chain uses TRBV29-1 with TRBJ2-7; 10 bases fit TRBD1. After removal of 8 bases from V and 6 bases from J, the junction contained 16 bases not matched to a gene. CDR1 and CDR2 (germline): SQVTM, ANQGSEA. The CDR3 is made up of 15 amino acids. The CDR3 sequence is CSPTVPWDRGLEQYF. DNA for the CDR3: TGCAGCCCGACCGTCCCTTGGGACAGGGGCCTCGAGCAGTACTTC.

Ten or more counts support this clonotype. This chain uses TRBV7-9 with TRBJ2-4; TRBD2 matches at 10 bases. The CDR3 has 15 residues. Germline trimming cut 4 bases from V and 8 bases from J; bases unmatched to any gene: 8. Germline V gives CDR1 SEHNR, CDR2 FQNEAQ (reference sequence). The CDR3 nucleotides read TGTGCCAGCAGCTCCCGGACTAGCGGATGGGACATTCAGTACTTC. Its translation: CASSSRTSGWDIQYF.

The gene calls are TRBV2 and TRBJ1-5; no clear D gene. The CDR3 is 12 amino acids. Between the trimmed V and J ends, which lost 6 bases and 3 bases, there was a span of 6 bases. Germline V CDR1 and CDR2: SNHLY, FYNNEI. The CDR3 is CASRRDNQPQHF. In DNA, the CDR3 is TGTGCCAGCAGGCGCGACAATCAGCCCCAGCATTTT. Together with reference TRBV2 and TRBJ1-5, the CDR3 gives the full variable domain: EPEVTQTPSHQVTQMGQEVILRCVPISNHLYFYWYRQILGQKVEFLVSFYNNEISEKSEIFDDQFSVERPDGSNFTLKIRSTKLEDSAMYFCASRRDNQPQHFGDGTRLSIL.

In its sample, this clonotype was seen many times. V gene TRBV7-9 combines with J gene TRBJ2-5; 8 bases fit TRBD2. The CDR3 sequence is 14 residues long. V lost 1 base, J lost 5 bases, and 3 bases stayed unmatched. Germline V gene sequence: CDR1 SEHNR, CDR2 FQNEAQ (reference sequence). This CDR3 is CASSLVVAGETQYF. The DNA for the CDR3 is TGTGCCAGCAGCTTAGTAGTAGCGGGGGAGACCCAGTACTTC.

The V call is TRBV28, the J call TRBJ2-5; a possible D gene is TRBD1 (6 bases). In germline, CDR1 is MDHEN, CDR2 SYDVKM. V lost 1 base and J lost 3, with 9 bases in between. CDR3 length equals 14 residues. DNA for the CDR3: TGTGCCAGCAGTTTATCGGACAGAAAAGAGACCCAGTACTTC. Encoded protein: CASSLSDRKETQYF. The full variable domain, completed using reference TRBV28 and TRBJ2-5, is DVKVTQSSRYLVKRTGEKVFLECVQDMDHENMFWYRQDPGLGLRLIYFSYDVKMKEKGDIPEGYSVSREKKERFSLILESASTNQTSMYLCASSLSDRKETQYFGPGTRLLVL.

With regard to this clonotype: Being one base from a much bigger clone, this may be a read error. This CDR3 fails to terminate in the conserved phenylalanine or tryptophan, so it likely reflects a read error. The J gene is TRBJ1-4, the V gene TRBV28; D is uncertain. V shed 5 bases and J shed 12 bases, with 10 bases lying between them. Germline loops: CDR1 MDHEN, CDR2 SYDVKM. The CDR3 has 11 amino acids. CDR3 amino acids: CASSEGKELFL. DNA of the CDR3: TGTGCCAGCAGTGAAGGCAAGGAACTGTTTTTA.

The V and J genes are TRBV11-1 and TRBJ2-7; 10 bases are shared with TRBD1. The CDR3 spans 15 residues. Per germline, CDR1 SGHAT and CDR2 FQDESV (reference sequence). V was pared by 1 base and J by 4 bases, with 4 bases of the junction left unmatched. CDR3 loop: CASSLEGTGVYEQYF. DNA for the CDR3: TGTGCCAGCAGCTTAGAGGGGACAGGGGTATACGAGCAGTACTTC.

The chain employs TRBV7-9 and TRBJ2-7; D may match TRBD1 or TRBD2 (6 bases each). The CDR3 is 14 amino acids. V was shortened by 5 bases and J by 4 bases, with 15 bases between the two germline ends. Per germline, CDR1 SEHNR and CDR2 FQNEAQ (reference sequence). CDR3 sequence reads: CASSLGWGAYEQYF. The CDR3, as DNA: TGTGCCAGCAGCCTAGGGTGGGGGGCTTACGAGCAGTACTTC.

CDR3 sequence: CATSAGTSGYNEQFF. The DNA for the CDR3 is TGTGCCACCAGTGCCGGGACTAGCGGCTACAATGAGCAGTTCTTC. V gene TRBV24-1 combines with J gene TRBJ2-1; TRBD2 matches at 11 bases. The length of the CDR3 is 15 residues. The V gene's germline CDR1 is KGHDR and CDR2 SFDVKD. V gave up 5 bases and J gave up 3 bases; unmatched junction bases: 2.

This clonotype was seen at least ten times. The chain recombines TRBV4-3 with TRBJ2-5; TRBD1 might be the D (5 bases). V lost 0 bases to trimming and J lost 9 bases, with 17 bases between them. This CDR3 is 15 amino acids long. Germline V gives CDR1 LGHNA, CDR2 YSLEER. The DNA for the CDR3 is TGCGCCAGCAGCCAAGATAGGACATTGGATGTGTCCCAGTACTTC. It translates to CASSQDRTLDVSQYF.

The sample holds many counts of this clonotype. The chain employs TRBV9 and TRBJ2-7; D could derive from TRBD1 or TRBD2 (5 bases each). The CDR3 loop spans 14 amino acids. The germline V gene has CDR1 SGDLS and CDR2 YYNGEE. Trimming cost V 4 bases and J 3 bases, with 14 bases left between them. CDR3 sequence reads: CASSTGTGSYEQYF. The CDR3 DNA reads as TGTGCCAGCAGCACCGGGACGGGGAGCTACGAGCAGTACTTC.

The genes are TRBV7-3 and TRBJ1-1, with 7 bases fitting TRBD1. Per germline, CDR1 SGHTA and CDR2 FQGTGA. V shed 2 bases, J shed 7 bases, and the junction held 4 bases outside the gene matches. The CDR3 has 13 amino acids. The DNA for the CDR3 is TGTGCCAGCAGCTTACAGGGGGTCGGTGAAGCTTTCTTT. Its translation is CASSLQGVGEAFF.

Worth noting for this clonotype: At one of its ends the junction is not consistent with the germline gene, which may arise from a read error. The rearrangement links TRBV10-2 to TRBJ2-5; TRBD2 aligns across 11 bases. Per the germline V gene, CDR1 is WSHSY and CDR2 is SAAADI. The CDR3 loop spans 13 amino acids. CDR3 bases: TGCGCCAGCAGACTAGCGGGAGAAGAGATCCAGTACTTC. Translated: CASRLAGEEIQYF.

V is TRBV19 and J is TRBJ1-5, with 7 bases aligning to TRBD1. V was pared by 3 bases and J by 7 bases, with 6 bases of the junction left unmatched. Per germline, CDR1 LNHDA and CDR2 SQIVND (reference sequence). This CDR3 is 14 amino acids long. The CDR3 coding sequence is TGTGCCAGTAGTATCTCATCAGGGGGGCAGCCCCAGCATTTT. This translates into CASSISSGGQPQHF.

This clonotype was observed a single time. The V gene is TRBV10-3, the J gene TRBJ2-7; 13 bases map to TRBD2. V trimming: 5 bases; J trimming: 6 bases; junction bases outside the gene matches: 7. The CDR3 runs 15 residues. From germline, CDR1 is ENHRY and CDR2 SYGVKD. CDR3: CAISQPGTSGTEQYF. The CDR3 DNA follows: TGTGCCATCAGTCAGCCCGGGACTAGCGGGACCGAGCAGTACTTC.

The chain is built from TRBV6-5 and TRBJ1-4; D gene unclear. Germline lookup yields CDR1 MNHEY and CDR2 SVGAGI. V lost 5 bases to trimming and J lost 14 bases, with 15 bases between them. The CDR3 runs 12 residues. The CDR3 coding sequence is TGTGCCAGCAGTCACCTTAATGATGCGCTGTTTTTT. Encoded protein: CASSHLNDALFF.